This TCR beta chain was retrieved from a study of OX40 agonist ivuxolimab in advanced cancers. This CDR3 region has 13 residues. The germline CDR1 and CDR2 sequences are MNHEY and SMNVEV (reference sequence). Trimming at V came to 5 bases and at J to 5 bases, leaving 3 bases not matched to a gene. Generated by immunoSEQ multiplex PCR, the TCRdb table keeps only in-frame clones and is missing some. The sample has roughly 30,000 clones; 60% to 75% are singletons. Points from the study as a whole: Nonresponders, in some cases, also had low normalized T-cell clonal expansion. In CD8+ T cells, expanded clones were on average more numerous than in CD4+.

This clone was picked up one time. As yet, its antigen is unknown. This specimen consisted of CD4+ or CD8+ T cells sorted from blood, obtained in a trial of the OX40 agonist ivuxolimab. This receptor was obtained from an adult with an advanced solid tumor such as melanoma, head and neck, liver or kidney cancer. The J gene is TRBJ2-1, the V gene TRBV27, with 7 bases aligning to TRBD1. CDR3: CASSKTGNNEQFF. The CDR3 DNA is TGTGCCAGCAGTAAGACAGGGAACAATGAGCAGTTCTTC.